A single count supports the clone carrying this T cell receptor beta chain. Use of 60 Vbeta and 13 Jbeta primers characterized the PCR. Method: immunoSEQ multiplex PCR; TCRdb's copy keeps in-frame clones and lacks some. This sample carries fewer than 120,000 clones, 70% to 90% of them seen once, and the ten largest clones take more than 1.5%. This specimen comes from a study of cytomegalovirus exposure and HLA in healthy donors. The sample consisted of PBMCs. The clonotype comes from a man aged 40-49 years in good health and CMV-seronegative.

This CDR3 is CASSESTGVGNTIYF. The CDR3 region has the DNA TGTGCCAGCAGCGAATCAACAGGGGTCGGAAACACCATATATTTT. The V call is TRBV13, the J call TRBJ1-3, with 7 bases matching TRBD1. CDR3 length: 15 amino acids. Germline V gene sequence: CDR1 PRHDT, CDR2 FYEKMQ (reference sequence). The J segment lost 4 bases and the V segment lost 5 bases, leaving 8 bases of the junction unmatched.